Described below is a single T cell receptor (beta chain) sequence and its context. In the authors' workflow: By means of reference gene primer amplification, nucleated cell counts were estimated. Produced via immunoSEQ multiplex PCR; TCRdb's table is partial and in-frame only. V and J calls and clone size follow that table, whereas D and trimming were derived from the DNA. The sample lists about 200,000 clones; 70% to 90% were seen once. The CDR3 runs to 15 residues. The trim removed 5 bases at V and 5 bases at J, leaving 4 bases unmatched. Germline V gene sequence: CDR1 MNHEY, CDR2 SMNVEV (reference sequence). This sample was taken from a study of blood T cell repertoires in COVID-19. About the study: Spain, Italy and the United States supplied samples that represented acute and convalescent COVID-19.

The sample comprised peripheral blood. The receptor comes from a woman aged 50 to 65 with acute or convalescent COVID-19. The chain has TRBV27 and TRBJ1-6, with TRBD1 matching over 9 bases. CDR3 nucleotides: TGTGCCAGCAGTCTGCGACAGGGGGATAATTCACCCCTCCACTTT. This gives the protein CASSLRQGDNSPLHF.